This T cell receptor beta chain was sequenced for a study of T cell repertoires in cytomegalovirus infection. Background on the study: Carrying CMV and the relevant HLA type showed in public TCR beta signatures.

TCRdb fed the reads into MiXCR, producing one record per CDR3 protein. The sample shows about 440,000 distinct CDR3 sequences, about 33% of them seen only once. The sequence was collected from a human donor in good health (CMV status not recorded). Some clones in this sample may be carry-over from other donors' samples. The source material was PBMCs.

CDR3 in amino acids: CASSPYQGDEQYF. CDR3 bases: TGTGCCAGCTCACCCTATCAAGGGGACGAGCAGTACTTC. The chain combines TRBV18 with TRBJ2-7; possibly TRBD1 for D (5 bases). V was shortened by 3 bases and J by 5 bases, with 11 bases between the two germline ends. The CDR3 has 13 amino acids. CDR1 is KGHSH and CDR2 is LQKENI in the germline V gene.